The rows below give T cell receptor beta chains drawn from one sample of a study of cytomegalovirus exposure and HLA in healthy donors. Repertoires were generated with immunoSEQ multiplex PCR, while TCRdb's copy carries only in-frame clones and drops some. The profile shows some 57,000 clones, roughly 70% of them singletons. The sequenced sample was PBMCs. Receptor source: a woman aged 55-69 years in good health and CMV-seropositive. Each CDR3 is given with its conserved first and last residue. D genes are given only for firm matches. Clone size is given for some rows only: seen once, a few or many times, or a class if the clone is expanded.

size,V,D,J,CDR3,DNA
NA,TRBV18,TRBD1,TRBJ2-7,CASSPSGQGDEQYF,TGTGCCAGCTCACCGTCGGGACAGGGCGACGAGCAGTACTTC
NA,TRBV2,NA,TRBJ1-1,CASRFESTEAFF,TGTGCCAGCCGATTCGAGAGCACTGAAGCTTTCTTT
NA,TRBV4-3,TRBD1,TRBJ2-3,CASSQVQGGTDTQYF,TGCGCCAGCAGCCAAGTCCAGGGGGGCACAGATACGCAGTATTTT
NA,TRBV5-1,NA,TRBJ2-6,CASSTSGSAGANVLTF,TGCGCCAGCAGCACCTCAGGGTCTGCTGGGGCCAACGTCCTGACTTTC
NA,TRBV20-1,NA,TRBJ2-7,CSVAGEQYF,TGCAGTGTCGCGGGTGAGCAGTACTTC
NA,TRBV11-3,TRBD1,TRBJ2-2,CASTLNTGAGGELFF,TGTGCCAGCACCCTTAACACAGGGGCGGGCGGGGAGCTGTTTTTT
NA,TRBV5-4,NA,TRBJ2-7,CASSGGTDYYEQYF,TGTGCCAGCAGCGGAGGGACCGACTACTACGAGCAGTACTTC
NA,TRBV15,NA,TRBJ1-3,CATSRRQDGNTIYF,TGTGCCACCAGCAGACGACAGGATGGAAACACCATATATTTT
few,TRBV4-3,NA,TRBJ1-6,CASSRQGYNSPLHF,TGCGCCAGCAGCCGCCAGGGATATAATTCACCCCTCCACTTT
NA,TRBV7-9,NA,TRBJ1-2,CASSLLSTGSGYTF,TGTGCCAGCAGCTTACTCTCGACAGGCAGTGGCTACACCTTC
NA,TRBV19,NA,TRBJ1-4,CASSSFQGTGDEKLFF,TGTGCCAGTAGTTCCTTCCAGGGGACCGGGGATGAAAAACTGTTTTTT
NA,TRBV5-4,TRBD1,TRBJ1-1,CASSVGQVNTEAFF,TGTGCCAGCAGCGTGGGACAGGTGAACACTGAAGCTTTCTTT
NA,TRBV19,NA,TRBJ1-2,CASSTLPGLVDF,TGTGCCAGTAGTACCCTCCCGGGACTAGTTGACTTC
NA,TRBV7-2,NA,TRBJ2-2,CASSLSHTGELFF,TGTGCCAGCAGCTTAAGCCACACCGGGGAGCTGTTTTTT
NA,TRBV5-5,NA,TRBJ1-1,CASRPDRRGDTEAFF,TGTGCCAGCAGACCGGACAGACGAGGGGACACTGAAGCTTTCTTT
NA,TRBV27,NA,TRBJ1-1,CASSLRENTEAFF,TGTGCCAGCAGTTTAAGGGAGAATACTGAAGCTTTCTTT
NA,TRBV5-1,NA,TRBJ2-3,CASSPLGTSTDTQYF,TGCGCCAGCAGCCCCCTAGGTACTAGCACAGATACGCAGTATTTT
NA,TRBV4-3,TRBD1,TRBJ1-5,CASSQDLKDRAGQPQHF,TGCGCCAGCAGCCAAGACTTAAAAGACAGGGCTGGGCAGCCCCAGCATTTT
NA,TRBV6-5,TRBD2,TRBJ2-7,CASSLLAGGPYEQYF,TGTGCCAGCAGCCTGCTAGCGGGGGGCCCCTACGAGCAGTACTTC
NA,TRBV28,TRBD1,TRBJ2-7,CASNGWGQGIYEQYF,TGTGCCAGCAATGGATGGGGACAGGGAATCTACGAGCAGTACTTC
NA,TRBV19,TRBD1,TRBJ2-5,CASRTGGTGETQYF,TGTGCCAGTAGGACAGGGGGAACGGGAGAGACCCAGTACTTC
once,TRBV30,TRBD1,TRBJ2-2,CASDQQGVTGELFF,TGTGCCTCGGACCAACAGGGGGTAACCGGGGAGCTGTTTTTT
NA,TRBV5-1,TRBD1,TRBJ1-4,CASSSLTGGSGEKLFF,TGCGCCAGCAGCTCGTTGACAGGGGGCTCAGGGGAAAAACTGTTTTTT
NA,TRBV6-1,NA,TRBJ1-5,CASTIPGRANQPQHF,TGTGCCAGCACCATCCCGGGCAGGGCCAATCAGCCCCAGCATTTT
NA,TRBV7-9,TRBD1,TRBJ1-2,CASRSGTGLTNYGYTF,TGTGCCAGCAGGAGTGGGACAGGACTTACTAACTATGGCTACACCTTC
NA,TRBV9,TRBD1,TRBJ1-4,CASSAGGHNEKLFF,TGTGCCAGCAGCGCAGGGGGGCATAATGAAAAACTGTTTTTT
once,TRBV6-5,TRBD1,TRBJ1-2,CASSQPGQGEYGYTF,TGTGCCAGCAGCCAACCGGGACAGGGGGAATATGGCTACACCTTC
few,TRBV4-2,NA,TRBJ1-3,CASSQDLTVSGNTIYF,TGTGCCAGCAGCCAAGATCTTACAGTTTCTGGAAACACCATATATTTT
NA,TRBV7-2,TRBD2,TRBJ2-3,CASSLAPIALLASGGTDTQYF,TGTGCCAGCAGCTTAGCCCCAATAGCGTTGTTGGCTAGCGGGGGCACAGATACGCAGTATTTT
once,TRBV12-5,TRBD1,TRBJ2-5,CASGSQTGTGETQYF,TGTGCTAGTGGTTCGCAGACAGGGACGGGAGAGACCCAGTACTTC
NA,TRBV7-9,TRBD1,TRBJ1-2,CASSFDRGGYTF,TGTGCCAGCAGCTTCGACAGGGGTGGCTACACCTTC
few,TRBV4-1,TRBD1,TRBJ1-2,CASSLPTGETGGARGYGYTF,TGCGCCAGCAGCCTGCCTACAGGGGAAACAGGGGGCGCGCGCGGCTATGGCTACACCTTC
few,TRBV5-1,NA,TRBJ2-1,CASRGVGGADEQFF,TGCGCCAGCAGGGGAGTGGGGGGTGCGGATGAGCAGTTCTTC
NA,TRBV2,NA,TRBJ2-7,CASQNRERGEQYF,TGTGCCAGTCAGAACAGGGAGAGGGGCGAGCAGTACTTC
NA,TRBV11-2,TRBD2,TRBJ2-5,CASSSGLALQETQYF,TGTGCCAGCAGCTCGGGACTAGCGTTACAAGAGACCCAGTACTTC
many,TRBV19,TRBD1,TRBJ1-1,CASSEPGQGEPEAFF,TGTGCCAGTAGTGAACCGGGACAGGGCGAGCCTGAAGCTTTCTTT
NA,TRBV7-7,TRBD2,TRBJ2-1,CASSPIAGKSSYNEQFF,TGTGCTAGCAGCCCTATAGCGGGGAAGAGCTCCTACAATGAGCAGTTCTTC
medium-sized,TRBV12-2,NA,TRBJ2-6,CASRLGQQGSGANVLTF,TGTGCAAGTCGCTTAGGCCAACAGGGCTCTGGGGCCAACGTCCTGACTTTC
NA,TRBV27,NA,TRBJ2-7,CASSSIAREQYF,TGTGCCAGCAGTTCTATAGCTCGCGAGCAGTACTTC
NA,TRBV13,NA,TRBJ2-1,CASSSYRSSSYNEQFF,TGTGCCAGCAGCTCCTACAGGTCTAGCTCCTACAATGAGCAGTTCTTC
once,TRBV5-1,TRBD1,TRBJ2-1,CASSSGTGAGDEQFF,TGCGCCAGCAGTTCCGGGACAGGGGCGGGAGATGAGCAGTTCTTC
NA,TRBV11-2,NA,TRBJ2-1,CASSLSYGQTYNEQFF,TGTGCCAGCAGCTTAAGTTATGGACAGACGTACAATGAGCAGTTCTTC
NA,TRBV7-9,NA,TRBJ2-1,CASSFQGTRVNEQFF,TGTGCCAGCAGCTTCCAGGGAACCCGAGTCAATGAGCAGTTCTTC
few,TRBV5-1,NA,TRBJ2-7,CASSLGRESYEQYF,TGCGCCAGCAGCTTGGGGCGGGAATCCTACGAGCAGTACTTC
NA,TRBV5-1,TRBD1,TRBJ1-1,CASSSTGGRNTEAFF,TGCGCCAGCAGCTCGACAGGGGGGAGGAACACTGAAGCTTTCTTT
NA,TRBV5-1,NA,TRBJ1-1,CASSLPAGAEAFF,TGCGCCAGCAGCTTACCGGCCGGGGCTGAAGCTTTCTTT